This entry concerns a single TCR beta chain. This sample was taken from a study of blood T cell repertoires in COVID-19. Study-wide background: Spain, Italy and the United States supplied samples that represented acute and convalescent COVID-19. T cells, B-cell-depleted T cells, or PBMCs supplied cDNA or gDNA.

Assay used: immunoSEQ multiplex PCR; TCRdb lists only in-frame clones, some missing. This table holds 200,000 to 250,000 clones, roughly 91% found once. Trimming cost V 4 bases and J 2 bases; bases outside gene matches: 4. Germline V gives CDR1 MGHRA, CDR2 YSYEKL. CDR3 size: 15 residues. Source material: peripheral blood. The TCR sequence derives from a man aged 30 to 39 with COVID-19, enrolled during active disease. The chain couples TRBV4-1 to TRBJ1-4; 7 bases map to TRBD1. The CDR3 reads CASSPRQGTNEKLFF. Here the CDR3 DNA reads TGCGCCAGCAGCCCCAGACAGGGTACTAATGAAAAACTGTTTTTT.